This T cell receptor (beta chain) was sequenced in a study of blood T cell repertoires in COVID-19. Study-level background: Nucleic acid was either cDNA or gDNA, and it came from T cells, B-cell-depleted T cells, or PBMCs.

In the authors' methods: Amplification of reference gene primers was used by the study to estimate nucleated cell counts. TCRdb's table, derived via immunoSEQ multiplex PCR, lists solely in-frame clones and lacks some. V and J calls and clone size are given by that table; D and trimming were obtained from the DNA. This table has over 200,000 clones, approximately 84% appearing once. Living in roughly 23 US areas, the participants were between roughly 18 and 90 years of age. Symptom resolution, clearance, or two negative PCRs marked the recovered donors of Cohort 3. CDR3 length: 15 amino acids. The ends were cut back, 7 bases at V and 0 bases at J, with 14 bases in the middle. CDR1 LNHDA and CDR2 SQIVND come from the germline V gene (reference sequence).

The source of this sequence is a young man who had recovered from COVID-19. The chain links TRBV19 to TRBJ2-3; no clear D gene. Specimen: PBMCs or T cells enriched from blood (not recorded which). The CDR3 spells CASNEPLGSTDTQYF. The CDR3 DNA is TGTGCCAGTAACGAACCCCTCGGGAGCACAGATACGCAGTATTTT.